This is a list of T cell receptor beta chains from one sample in a study of shared clonotypes between healthy human individuals. Sequencing used immunoSEQ multiplex PCR; TCRdb keeps in-frame clones, though not all of them. The repertoire has hundreds of thousands of clones, roughly four fifths of them found once; the top ten carry around 12%. Sequences were obtained from PBMCs. These receptors all come from a woman between 40 and 50 years old in good health. Some clones in this sample may be carry-over from other donors' samples. Each CDR3 is given with its conserved first and last residue. D genes are given only for firm matches. Rows give clone size only sometimes, using once, few, many, or a class for an expanded clone.

TRBV27	TRBJ1-2	.	.	CASSSILGRANYGYTF	TGTGCCAGCAGTTCGATCTTAGGACGGGCTAACTATGGCTACACCTTC
TRBV5-1	TRBJ2-7	.	.	CASNRGGQTYEQYF	TGCGCCAGCAACCGAGGGGGGCAGACCTACGAGCAGTACTTC
TRBV27	TRBJ2-7	.	TRBD2	CASSFVAGGLSYEQYF	TGTGCCAGCAGTTTCGTGGCGGGAGGACTCTCCTACGAGCAGTACTTC
TRBV4-1	TRBJ2-5	.	TRBD2	CASSTRLAGPQETQYF	TGCGCCAGCAGCACACGACTAGCGGGCCCCCAAGAGACCCAGTACTTC
TRBV19	TRBJ1-3	once	.	CATAKGPSSSGNTIYF	TGTGCCACCGCTAAGGGACCCTCGAGCTCTGGAAACACCATATATTTT
TRBV19	TRBJ2-2	few	TRBD2	CASSTRELAGVPGELFF	TGTGCCAGTAGTACTAGGGAGCTAGCGGGAGTTCCCGGGGAGCTGTTTTTT
TRBV28	TRBJ1-1	few	TRBD1	CASSLLTGFPMNTEAFF	TGTGCCAGCAGTTTATTGACAGGGTTCCCCATGAACACTGAAGCTTTCTTT
TRBV2	TRBJ2-4	.	.	CASRGGAKNIQYF	TGTGCCAGCAGGGGAGGAGCCAAAAACATTCAGTACTTC
TRBV7-9	TRBJ2-7	.	.	CASSLGFSYEQYF	TGTGCCAGCAGCTTAGGGTTCTCCTACGAGCAGTACTTC
TRBV29-1	TRBJ2-6	.	.	CSVELGQSGANVLTF	TGCAGCGTTGAACTGGGACAATCTGGGGCCAATGTCCTGACTTTC
TRBV27	TRBJ2-7	few	TRBD1	CASSPNPTGKGEQYF	TGTGCCAGCAGTCCCAATCCGACAGGGAAGGGTGAGCAGTACTTC
TRBV4-2	TRBJ1-4	.	.	CASSLNRDFEKLFF	TGTGCCAGCAGCCTTAACAGGGACTTTGAAAAACTGTTTTTT
TRBV28	TRBJ1-1	.	.	CASRDGTNTEAFF	TGTGCCAGCAGGGACGGGACGAACACTGAAGCTTTCTTT
TRBV9	TRBJ1-1	few	TRBD1	CASSFRGGNAEAFF	TGTGCCAGCAGCTTCAGGGGGGGAAACGCTGAAGCTTTCTTT
TRBV28	TRBJ2-7	.	.	CASSPPRFSPGEQYF	TGTGCCAGCAGTCCGCCCCGTTTCTCCCCCGGCGAGCAGTACTTC
TRBV7-3	TRBJ1-1	.	TRBD1	CASSVRQGGEAFF	TGTGCCAGCAGCGTAAGACAGGGGGGTGAAGCTTTCTTT
TRBV4-1	TRBJ2-3	.	TRBD2	CASSQVRLAGGADTQYF	TGCGCCAGCAGCCAAGTAAGACTAGCCGGAGGGGCAGATACGCAGTATTTT
TRBV6-8	TRBJ2-4	.	TRBD2	CASSYSKLAGDLAKNIQYF	TGTGCCAGCAGTTACTCGAAGTTAGCGGGAGATTTGGCCAAAAACATTCAGTACTTC
TRBV18	TRBJ1-3	once	.	CASSSPGTAAGNTIYF	TGTGCCAGCTCGTCTCCCGGGACGGCCGCTGGAAACACCATATATTTT
TRBV2	TRBJ2-7	.	.	CASSRGIGTYEQYF	TGTGCCAGCAGCCGCGGGATCGGCACCTACGAGCAGTACTTC
TRBV9	TRBJ2-1	.	.	CASSVARETEQFF	TGTGCCAGCAGCGTAGCACGGGAGACTGAGCAGTTCTTC
TRBV21-1	TRBJ2-4	.	.	CASSGQLQYF	TGTGCCAGCAGCGGACAGCTTCAGTACTTC
TRBV14	TRBJ1-1	few	.	CASSPSGTEAFF	TGTGCCAGCAGCCCGAGTGGGACTGAAGCTTTCTTT
TRBV11-2	TRBJ2-7	.	.	CASSLDLGGEQYF	TGTGCCAGCAGCTTAGATCTTGGGGGCGAGCAGTACTTC
TRBV28	TRBJ1-5	.	.	CASSLGGTPLNQPQHF	TGTGCCAGCAGTTTGGGTGGGACACCATTGAATCAGCCCCAGCATTTT
TRBV27	TRBJ1-4	.	TRBD1	CASRSYRGLNEKLFF	TGTGCCAGCAGATCCTACAGGGGGTTGAATGAAAAACTGTTTTTT
TRBV5-5	TRBJ2-7	once	TRBD1	CASSSGTATYEQYF	TGTGCCAGCAGCTCCGGGACAGCCACCTACGAGCAGTACTTC